These T cell receptor beta chains were read from a single sample in a study of CD4 T cells in relation to SARS-CoV-2 and coronaviruses. Assay: immunoSEQ multiplex PCR; the TCRdb copy retains only in-frame clones and omits some. Here the sample spans about 64,000 clones, 94% being singletons. The sequencing sample was made of naive CD4+ T cells from PBMCs. These TCRs come from a human donor in good health. Both conserved end residues are part of each CDR3. Fields, in order: J gene, D gene, clone size, V gene, CDR3 protein, CDR3 DNA. D genes are given only for firm matches. Size is stated for part of the rows, as once, few or many counts, or as a class when the clone is expanded.

TRBJ2-3	.	.	TRBV27	CASSLVARGTQYF	TGTGCCAGCAGTTTAGTGGCCCGAGGTACGCAGTATTTT
TRBJ2-7	.	.	TRBV6-5	CASKSGQRDYEQYF	TGTGCCAGCAAGTCCGGACAGAGAGATTACGAGCAGTACTTC
TRBJ1-4	.	.	TRBV5-1	CASSLGGIGEKLFF	TGCGCCAGCAGCTTGGGAGGGATTGGGGAAAAACTGTTTTTT
TRBJ2-1	TRBD1	.	TRBV5-1	CASSLGQGATSGNSYNEQFF	TGCGCCAGCAGCTTAGGACAGGGGGCCACTAGCGGAAACTCCTACAATGAGCAGTTCTTC
TRBJ2-7	TRBD2	.	TRBV3-1/TRBV3-2	CASSQDTGLAGAGEQYF	TGTGCCAGCAGCCAAGATACCGGGCTAGCGGGAGCTGGAGAGCAGTACTTC
TRBJ2-7	TRBD2	.	TRBV25-1	CASSESRLAGGEQYF	TGTGCCAGCAGTGAGAGCCGACTAGCGGGAGGCGAGCAGTACTTC
TRBJ1-2	TRBD1	.	TRBV30	CAWSALTGDYGYTF	TGTGCCTGGAGTGCCTTGACAGGGGACTATGGCTACACCTTC
TRBJ2-2	.	.	TRBV6-5	CATERTNTGELFF	TGTGCCACCGAGCGAACGAACACCGGGGAGCTGTTTTTT
TRBJ2-2	.	.	TRBV2	CASKAAGSHAGELFF	TGTGCCAGCAAGGCGGCAGGGAGTCATGCCGGGGAGCTGTTTTTT
TRBJ2-2	.	few	TRBV5-1	CASRVQVNTGELFF	TGCGCCAGCAGGGTACAGGTGAACACCGGGGAGCTGTTTTTT
TRBJ1-5	TRBD1	.	TRBV7-8	CASSWTGGRNQPQHF	TGTGCCAGCAGCTGGACAGGGGGTCGCAATCAGCCCCAGCATTTT
TRBJ1-5	.	once	TRBV7-2	CASSLPGQPQHF	TGTGCCAGCAGCCTCCCCGGTCAGCCCCAGCATTTT
TRBJ1-2	.	.	TRBV28	CASSPRGAYYGYTF	TGTGCCAGCAGCCCGAGGGGGGCATACTATGGCTACACCTTC
TRBJ2-1	TRBD2	.	TRBV9	CASSVSPGLAGGYEQFF	TGTGCCAGCAGCGTGAGCCCCGGACTAGCGGGAGGCTATGAGCAGTTCTTC
TRBJ2-7	.	.	TRBV9	CASSVGGSSYEQYF	TGTGCCAGCAGCGTAGGAGGGAGCTCCTACGAGCAGTACTTC
TRBJ2-1	.	.	TRBV7-3	CASSLDQGPYNEQFF	TGTGCCAGCAGCTTAGATCAGGGGCCCTACAATGAGCAGTTCTTC
TRBJ2-1	.	.	TRBV6-5	CASDGHTIYNEQFF	TGTGCCAGTGATGGACACACCATCTACAATGAGCAGTTCTTC
TRBJ1-2	TRBD1	.	TRBV28	CASRRQGNYGYTF	TGTGCCAGCAGACGACAGGGTAACTATGGCTACACCTTC
TRBJ1-4	.	.	TRBV5-1	CASSLEGGEGEKLFF	TGCGCCAGCAGCTTGGAGGGGGGCGAGGGTGAAAAACTGTTTTTT
TRBJ1-1	.	once	TRBV19	CASTPENRGRWNTEAFF	TGTGCCAGTACCCCAGAGAACCGGGGCAGATGGAACACTGAAGCTTTCTTT
TRBJ2-3	TRBD1	.	TRBV5-1	CASSLAPGQGARGDTQYF	TGCGCCAGCAGCTTGGCCCCGGGACAGGGGGCGCGGGGAGATACGCAGTATTTT
TRBJ2-2	.	.	TRBV27	CASSPARWITGELFF	TGTGCCAGCAGTCCCGCCCGGTGGATTACCGGGGAGCTGTTTTTT
TRBJ2-7	.	.	TRBV19	CASSIASQKSSYEQYF	TGTGCCAGTAGTATAGCGTCGCAGAAGAGCTCCTACGAGCAGTACTTC
TRBJ2-7	TRBD1	.	TRBV14	CASSQEKGQAGSYEQYF	TGTGCCAGCAGCCAAGAAAAGGGACAGGCTGGCTCCTACGAGCAGTACTTC
TRBJ2-1	TRBD2	once	TRBV28	CASSLKPGLALNYNEQFF	TGTGCCAGCAGTCTAAAACCGGGACTAGCGTTAAACTACAATGAGCAGTTCTTC
TRBJ2-3	TRBD2	.	TRBV7-2	CASSFQAGGTSTDTQYF	TGTGCCAGCAGCTTCCAAGCGGGAGGAACTAGCACAGATACGCAGTATTTT
TRBJ1-1	.	.	TRBV12-5	CASGLGGVTEAFF	TGTGCTAGTGGGTTAGGCGGGGTCACTGAAGCTTTCTTT
TRBJ2-7	.	.	TRBV5-1	CASRRGQDWGDEQYF	TGCGCCAGCAGACGGGGGCAGGACTGGGGCGACGAGCAGTACTTC
TRBJ2-7	.	.	TRBV9	CASSVDPSSYEQYF	TGTGCCAGCAGCGTGGACCCGAGCTCCTACGAGCAGTACTTC